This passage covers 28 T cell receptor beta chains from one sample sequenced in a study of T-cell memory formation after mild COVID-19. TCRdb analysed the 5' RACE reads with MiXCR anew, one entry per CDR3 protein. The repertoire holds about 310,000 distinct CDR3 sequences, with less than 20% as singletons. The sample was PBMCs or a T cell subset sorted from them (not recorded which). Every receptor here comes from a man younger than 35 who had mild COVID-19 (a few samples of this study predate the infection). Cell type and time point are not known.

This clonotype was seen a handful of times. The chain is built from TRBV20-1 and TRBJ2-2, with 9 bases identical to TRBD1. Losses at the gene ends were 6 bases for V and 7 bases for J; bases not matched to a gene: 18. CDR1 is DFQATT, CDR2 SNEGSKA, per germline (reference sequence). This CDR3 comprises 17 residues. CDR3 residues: CSAPKSTGQGLNGELFF. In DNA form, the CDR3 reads TGCAGTGCCCCTAAGTCCACCGGACAGGGGCTCAACGGGGAGCTGTTTTTT.

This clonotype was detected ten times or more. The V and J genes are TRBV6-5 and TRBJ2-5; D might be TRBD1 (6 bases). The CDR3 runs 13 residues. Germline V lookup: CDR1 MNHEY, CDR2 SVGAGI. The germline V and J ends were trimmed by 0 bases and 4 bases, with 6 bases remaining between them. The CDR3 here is CASSYSGGETQYF. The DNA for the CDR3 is TGTGCCAGCAGTTACTCAGGGGGAGAGACCCAGTACTTC.

CDR3 amino acids: CASSLLKKGTQYF. The CDR3 nucleotides read TGTGCCAGCAGCTTACTAAAGAAGGGTACGCAGTATTTT. The chain recombines TRBV7-2 with TRBJ2-3; D ambiguous. V was shortened by 2 bases and J by 8 bases, with 11 bases between the two germline ends. The CDR3 runs 13 residues. The germline CDR1 and CDR2 sequences are SGHTA and FQGNSA.

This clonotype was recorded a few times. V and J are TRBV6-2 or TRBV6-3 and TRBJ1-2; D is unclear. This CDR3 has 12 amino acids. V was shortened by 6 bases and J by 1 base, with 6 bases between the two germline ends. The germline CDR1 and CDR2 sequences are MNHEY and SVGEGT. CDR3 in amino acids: CASSINNYGYTF. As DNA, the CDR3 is TGTGCCAGCAGCATCAATAACTATGGCTACACCTTC.

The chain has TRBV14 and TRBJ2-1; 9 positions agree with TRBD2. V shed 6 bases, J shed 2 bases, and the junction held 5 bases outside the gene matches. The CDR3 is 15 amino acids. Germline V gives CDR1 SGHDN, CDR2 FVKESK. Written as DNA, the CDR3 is TGTGCCAGCAGAAGAGCGGGGGGACCCTACAATGAGCAGTTCTTC. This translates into CASRRAGGPYNEQFF.

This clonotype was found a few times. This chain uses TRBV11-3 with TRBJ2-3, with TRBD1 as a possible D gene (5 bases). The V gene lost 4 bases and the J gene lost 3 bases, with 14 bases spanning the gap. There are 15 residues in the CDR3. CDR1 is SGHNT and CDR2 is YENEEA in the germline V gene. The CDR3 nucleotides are TGTGCCAGCAGCTCACAGGAAACAGGAACAGATACGCAGTATTTT. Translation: CASSSQETGTDTQYF.

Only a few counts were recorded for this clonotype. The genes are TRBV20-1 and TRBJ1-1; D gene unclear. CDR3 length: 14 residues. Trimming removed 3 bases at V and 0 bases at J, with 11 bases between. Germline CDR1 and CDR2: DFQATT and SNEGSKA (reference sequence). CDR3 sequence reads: CSARPARVNTEAFF. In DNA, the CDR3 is TGCAGTGCTAGGCCCGCACGGGTGAACACTGAAGCTTTCTTT.

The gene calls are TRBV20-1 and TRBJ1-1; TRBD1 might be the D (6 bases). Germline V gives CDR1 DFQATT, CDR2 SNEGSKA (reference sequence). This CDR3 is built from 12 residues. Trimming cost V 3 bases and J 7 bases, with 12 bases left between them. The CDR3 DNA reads TGCAGTGCTAGGTCCAGGGGCTTTGAAGCTTTCTTT. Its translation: CSARSRGFEAFF.

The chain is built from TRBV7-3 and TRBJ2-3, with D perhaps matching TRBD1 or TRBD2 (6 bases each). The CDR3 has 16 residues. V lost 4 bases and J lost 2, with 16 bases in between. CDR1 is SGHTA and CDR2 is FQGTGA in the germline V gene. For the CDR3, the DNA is TGTGCCAGCAGCTCGGGACTTACAGGGAACACAGATACGCAGTATTTT. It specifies CASSSGLTGNTDTQYF.

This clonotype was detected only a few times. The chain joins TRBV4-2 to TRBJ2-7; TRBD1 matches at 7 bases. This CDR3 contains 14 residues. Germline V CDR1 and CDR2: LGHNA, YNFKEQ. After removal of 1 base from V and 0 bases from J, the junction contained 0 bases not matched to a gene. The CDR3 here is CASSQGDSSYEQYF. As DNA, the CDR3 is TGTGCCAGCAGCCAAGGGGACAGCTCCTACGAGCAGTACTTC.

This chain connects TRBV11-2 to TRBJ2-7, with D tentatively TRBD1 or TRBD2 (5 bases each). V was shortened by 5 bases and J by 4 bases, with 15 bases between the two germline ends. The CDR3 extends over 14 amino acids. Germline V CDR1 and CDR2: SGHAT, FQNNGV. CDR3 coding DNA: TGTGCCAGCAGCGGACCGGGAAGACAGTACGAGCAGTACTTC. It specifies CASSGPGRQYEQYF.

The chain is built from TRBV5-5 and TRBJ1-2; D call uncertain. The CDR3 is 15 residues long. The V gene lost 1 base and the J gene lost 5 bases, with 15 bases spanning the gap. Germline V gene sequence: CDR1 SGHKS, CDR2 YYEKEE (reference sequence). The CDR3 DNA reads TGTGCCAGCAGCTTGTATGTGGGGTTAGGATATGGCTACACCTTC. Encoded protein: CASSLYVGLGYGYTF.

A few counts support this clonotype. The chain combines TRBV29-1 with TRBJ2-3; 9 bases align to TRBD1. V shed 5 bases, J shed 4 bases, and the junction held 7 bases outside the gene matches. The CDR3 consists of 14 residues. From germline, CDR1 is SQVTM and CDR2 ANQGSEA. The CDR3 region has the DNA TGCAGCGTTTACCGGGACAGGGACCCAGATACGCAGTATTTT. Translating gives CSVYRDRDPDTQYF.

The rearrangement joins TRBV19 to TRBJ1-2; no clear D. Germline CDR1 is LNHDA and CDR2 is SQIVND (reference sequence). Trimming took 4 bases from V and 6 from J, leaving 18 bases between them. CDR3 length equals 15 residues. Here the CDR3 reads CASSNPNVGIHGYTF. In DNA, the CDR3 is TGTGCCAGTAGTAATCCCAATGTTGGTATTCATGGCTACACCTTC. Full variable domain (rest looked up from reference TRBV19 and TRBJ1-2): DGGITQSPKYLFRKEGQNVTLSCEQNLNHDAMYWYRQDPGQGLRLIYYSQIVNDFQKGDIAEGYSVSREKKESFPLTVTSAQKNPTAFYLCASSNPNVGIHGYTFGSGTRLTVV.

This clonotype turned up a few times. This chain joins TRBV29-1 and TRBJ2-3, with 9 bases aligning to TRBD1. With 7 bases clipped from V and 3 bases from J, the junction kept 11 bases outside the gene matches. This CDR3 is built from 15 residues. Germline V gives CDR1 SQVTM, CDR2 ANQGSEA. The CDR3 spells CSAEPGQGRTDTQYF. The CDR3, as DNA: TGCAGCGCCGAACCCGGACAGGGGCGGACAGATACGCAGTATTTT.

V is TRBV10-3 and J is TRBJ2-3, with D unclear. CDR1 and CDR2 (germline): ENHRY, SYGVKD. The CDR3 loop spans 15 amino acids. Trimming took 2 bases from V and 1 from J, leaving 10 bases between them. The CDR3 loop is CAISEGVVGTDTQYF. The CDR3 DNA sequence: TGTGCCATCAGTGAGGGAGTCGTCGGCACAGATACGCAGTATTTT.

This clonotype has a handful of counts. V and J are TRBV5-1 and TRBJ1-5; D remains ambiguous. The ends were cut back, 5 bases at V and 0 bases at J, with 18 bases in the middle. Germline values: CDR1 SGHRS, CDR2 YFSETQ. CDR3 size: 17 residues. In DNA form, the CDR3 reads TGCGCCAGCAGATTCCGGGGAGGGCACCTTAGCAATCAGCCCCAGCATTTT. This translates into CASRFRGGHLSNQPQHF.

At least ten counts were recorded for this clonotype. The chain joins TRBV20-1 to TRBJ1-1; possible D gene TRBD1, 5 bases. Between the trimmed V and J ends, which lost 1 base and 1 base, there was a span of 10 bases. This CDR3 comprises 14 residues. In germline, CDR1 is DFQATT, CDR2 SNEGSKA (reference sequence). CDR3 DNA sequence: TGCAGTGCTAGAGTCATTACAGGGAACACTGAAGCTTTCTTT. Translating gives CSARVITGNTEAFF.

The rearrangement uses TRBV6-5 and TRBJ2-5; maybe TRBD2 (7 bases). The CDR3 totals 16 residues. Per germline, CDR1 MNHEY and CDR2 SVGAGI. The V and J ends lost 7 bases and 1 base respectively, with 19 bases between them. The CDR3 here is CASTIRGGGVQETQYF. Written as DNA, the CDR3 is TGTGCCAGCACCATTAGGGGGGGTGGGGTCCAAGAGACCCAGTACTTC.

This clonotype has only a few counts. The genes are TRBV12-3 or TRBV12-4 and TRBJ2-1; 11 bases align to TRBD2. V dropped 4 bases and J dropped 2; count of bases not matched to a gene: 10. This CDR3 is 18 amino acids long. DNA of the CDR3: TGTGCCAGCAGTTCGGACCGATCGGGACTAGCGGCCTACAATGAGCAGTTCTTC. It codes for CASSSDRSGLAAYNEQFF.

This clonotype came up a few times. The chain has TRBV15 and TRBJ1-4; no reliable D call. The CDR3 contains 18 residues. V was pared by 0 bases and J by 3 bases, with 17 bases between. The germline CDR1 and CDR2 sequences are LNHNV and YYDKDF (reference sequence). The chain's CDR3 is CATSRDRARGLANEKLFF. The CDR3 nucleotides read TGTGCCACCAGCAGAGATCGGGCGCGTGGGTTGGCTAATGAAAAACTGTTTTTT.

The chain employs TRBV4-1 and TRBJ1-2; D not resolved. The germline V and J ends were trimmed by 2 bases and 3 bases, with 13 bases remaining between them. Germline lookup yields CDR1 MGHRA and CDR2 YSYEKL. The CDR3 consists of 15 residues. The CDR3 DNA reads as TGCGCCAGCAGCCAAATTCGCTCCGGGTACTATGGCTACACCTTC. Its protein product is CASSQIRSGYYGYTF.

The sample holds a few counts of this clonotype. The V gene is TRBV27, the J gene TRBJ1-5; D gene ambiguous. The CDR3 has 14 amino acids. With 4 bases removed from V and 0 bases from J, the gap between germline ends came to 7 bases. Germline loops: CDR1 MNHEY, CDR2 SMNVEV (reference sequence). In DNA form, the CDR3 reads TGTGCCAGCAGTTCACCGTATAGCAATCAGCCCCAGCATTTT. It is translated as CASSSPYSNQPQHF.

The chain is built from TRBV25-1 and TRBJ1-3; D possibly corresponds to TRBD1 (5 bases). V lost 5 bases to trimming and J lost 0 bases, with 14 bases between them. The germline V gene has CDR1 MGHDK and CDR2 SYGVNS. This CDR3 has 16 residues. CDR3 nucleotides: TGTGCCAGCAGTATCAGGGACCGCTTCTCTGGAAACACCATATATTTT. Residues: CASSIRDRFSGNTIYF.

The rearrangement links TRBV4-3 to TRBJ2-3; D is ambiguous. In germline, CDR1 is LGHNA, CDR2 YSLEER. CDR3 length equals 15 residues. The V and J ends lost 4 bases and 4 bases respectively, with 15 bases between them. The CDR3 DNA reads TGCGCCAGCAGCCTCAGGTCCGGACCGGCAGATACGCAGTATTTT. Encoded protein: CASSLRSGPADTQYF.

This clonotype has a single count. CDR3 sequence (DNA): TGTGCCAGCAGCCAAGAGAAGACAGTAGTTTATGGCTACACCTTC. It encodes CASSQEKTVVYGYTF. The chain recombines TRBV14 with TRBJ1-2, with a weak D call TRBD1 (5 bases). The CDR3 consists of 15 residues. V was trimmed by 0 bases and J by 5 bases, leaving 13 bases between them. Germline V gene data show CDR1 as SGHDN and CDR2 as FVKESK.

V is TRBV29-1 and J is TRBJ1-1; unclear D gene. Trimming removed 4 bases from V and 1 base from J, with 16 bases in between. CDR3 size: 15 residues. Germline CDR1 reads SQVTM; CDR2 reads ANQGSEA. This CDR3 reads CSVGAPTKPNTEAFF. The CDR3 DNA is TGCAGCGTTGGGGCCCCGACAAAACCGAACACTGAAGCTTTCTTT.

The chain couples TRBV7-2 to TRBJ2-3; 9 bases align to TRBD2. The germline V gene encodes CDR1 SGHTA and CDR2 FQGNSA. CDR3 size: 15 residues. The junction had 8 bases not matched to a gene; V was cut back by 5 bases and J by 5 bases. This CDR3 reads CASSPSGGRGDTQYF. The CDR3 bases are TGTGCCAGCAGCCCAAGCGGGGGGAGGGGAGATACGCAGTATTTT.